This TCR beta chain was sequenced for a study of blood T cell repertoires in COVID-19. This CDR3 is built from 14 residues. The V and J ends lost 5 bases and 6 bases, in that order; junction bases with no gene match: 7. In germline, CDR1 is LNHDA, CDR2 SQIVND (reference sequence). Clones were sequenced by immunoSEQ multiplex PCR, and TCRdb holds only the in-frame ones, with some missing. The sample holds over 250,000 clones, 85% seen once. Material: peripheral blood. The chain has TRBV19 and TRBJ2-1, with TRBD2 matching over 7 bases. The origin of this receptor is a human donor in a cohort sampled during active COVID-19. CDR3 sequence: CASSYGGIGNEQFF. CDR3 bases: TGTGCCAGTAGTTACGGGGGGATAGGCAATGAGCAGTTCTTC.